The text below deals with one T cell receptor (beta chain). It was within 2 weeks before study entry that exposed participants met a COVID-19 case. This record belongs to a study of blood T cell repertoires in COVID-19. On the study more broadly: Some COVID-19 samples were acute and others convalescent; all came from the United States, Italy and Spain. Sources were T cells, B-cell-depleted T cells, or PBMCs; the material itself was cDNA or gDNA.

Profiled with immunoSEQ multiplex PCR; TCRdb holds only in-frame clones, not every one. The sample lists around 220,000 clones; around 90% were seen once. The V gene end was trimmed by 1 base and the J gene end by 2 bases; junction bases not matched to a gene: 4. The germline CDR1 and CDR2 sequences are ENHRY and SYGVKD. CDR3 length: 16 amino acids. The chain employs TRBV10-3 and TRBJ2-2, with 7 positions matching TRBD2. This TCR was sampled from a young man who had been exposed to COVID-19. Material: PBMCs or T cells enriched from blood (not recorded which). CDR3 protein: CAISEWEGRNTGELFF. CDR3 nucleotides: TGTGCCATCAGTGAGTGGGAGGGGCGCAACACCGGGGAGCTGTTTTTT.